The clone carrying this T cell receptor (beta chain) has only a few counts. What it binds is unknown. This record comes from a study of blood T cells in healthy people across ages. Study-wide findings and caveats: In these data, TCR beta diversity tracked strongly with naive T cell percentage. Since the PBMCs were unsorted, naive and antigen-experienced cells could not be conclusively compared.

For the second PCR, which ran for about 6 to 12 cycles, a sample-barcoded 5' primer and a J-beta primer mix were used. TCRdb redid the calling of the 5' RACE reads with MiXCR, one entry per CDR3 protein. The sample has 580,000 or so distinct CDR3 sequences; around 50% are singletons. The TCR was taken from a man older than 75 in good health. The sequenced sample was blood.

CDR3 DNA: TGCGCCAGCAGCCAAGGACAGGGGGTGTGGGAGCAGTTCTTC. This translates into CASSQGQGVWEQFF. V gene TRBV4-1 combines with J gene TRBJ2-1, with 9 bases matching TRBD1. The junction had 5 bases not matched to a gene; V was cut back by 1 base and J by 10 bases. The CDR3 totals 14 residues. Germline CDR1 and CDR2: MGHRA and YSYEKL.